The 26 T cell receptor beta chains presented below share a single source sample, sequenced in a study of blood T cell repertoires in COVID-19. Produced via immunoSEQ multiplex PCR; TCRdb's table is partial and in-frame only. The table lists 200,000 to 250,000 clones, about three quarters of them singletons. Material for sequencing was peripheral blood. These TCRs come from a woman in her seventies with acute or convalescent COVID-19.

This clone came up once. The V call is TRBV18, the J call TRBJ2-7, with D unresolved. Trimming left V 3 bases short and J 7 bases short, with 13 bases between. The CDR3 has 13 amino acids. Germline-derived CDR1 and CDR2 are KGHSH and LQKENI. The CDR3 protein is CASSPGRDSEQYF. CDR3 nucleotides: TGTGCCAGCTCACCGGGTCGAGACTCTGAGCAGTACTTC.

In this sample, this clone turned up once. The chain recombines TRBV5-4 with TRBJ1-1; D remains ambiguous. Germline V gene sequence: CDR1 SGHNT, CDR2 YYREEE (reference sequence). The CDR3 sequence is 13 residues long. V dropped 4 bases and J dropped 1 base, with 8 bases sitting between them. CDR3 nucleotide sequence: TGTGCCAGCAGCCCTCTGAGGAACACTGAAGCTTTCTTT. Its protein is CASSPLRNTEAFF.

This chain uses TRBV20-1 with TRBJ2-1; D call uncertain. The V end was cut by 3 bases, the J end by 6 bases, with 6 bases between. The germline V gene has CDR1 DFQATT and CDR2 SNEGSKA (reference sequence). CDR3 length: 11 residues. Here the CDR3 reads CSASQINEQFF. CDR3 sequence (DNA): TGCAGTGCTAGCCAGATCAATGAGCAGTTCTTC.

This chain joins TRBV5-4 and TRBJ2-6; possible D gene TRBD1, 5 bases. Germline V gives CDR1 SGHNT, CDR2 YYREEE (reference sequence). The ends were cut back, 3 bases at V and 0 bases at J, with 22 bases in the middle. The length of the CDR3 is 20 residues. The CDR3 region has the DNA TGTGCCAGCAGCTCGCCGACGGCACAGGCCCTATTCTCTGGGGCCAACGTCCTGACTTTC. Its translation is CASSSPTAQALFSGANVLTF.

This clone was counted once. The chain couples TRBV4-1 to TRBJ2-1; D possibly corresponds to TRBD1 (5 bases). In germline, CDR1 is MGHRA, CDR2 YSYEKL. The CDR3 is made up of 14 amino acids. Trimming removed 0 bases at V and 10 bases at J, with 13 bases between. The DNA for the CDR3 is TGCGCCAGCAGCCAAGATCTCAGGGAAGGGGAGCAGTTCTTC. Amino acids: CASSQDLREGEQFF.

V is TRBV5-1 and J is TRBJ2-7, with 8 bases that match TRBD2. Per the germline V gene, CDR1 is SGHRS and CDR2 is YFSETQ. V shed 2 bases and J 2 bases; nucleotides not matched to a gene: 6. The CDR3 length is 15 residues. This CDR3 is CASSFASGPTYEQYF. The CDR3 DNA reads TGCGCCAGCAGCTTCGCTAGCGGGCCCACCTACGAGCAGTACTTC.

V is TRBV7-9 and J is TRBJ1-4; unclear D gene. CDR3 length equals 15 residues. Looked up from germline, CDR1 is SEHNR and CDR2 is FQNEAQ (reference sequence). The V gene lost 3 bases and the J gene lost 3 bases, with 11 bases spanning the gap. The CDR3 region is CASSFGDRANEKLFF. The CDR3, as DNA: TGTGCCAGCAGCTTCGGGGATCGGGCTAATGAAAAACTGTTTTTT. Looking up the rest from reference TRBV7-9 and TRBJ1-4 gives the full variable domain: DTGVSQNPRHKITKRGQNVTFRCDPISEHNRLYWYRQTLGQGPEFLTYFQNEAQLEKSRLLSDRFSAERPKGSFSTLEIQRTEQGDSAMYLCASSFGDRANEKLFFGSGTQLSVL.

For the CDR3, the DNA is TGTGCCAGCAGTTTGGACAGGGTGGGCGAGCAGTACTTC. Amino acids: CASSLDRVGEQYF. The V gene is TRBV27, the J gene TRBJ2-7, with 8 nucleotides matching TRBD1. Germline V lookup: CDR1 MNHEY, CDR2 SMNVEV (reference sequence). This CDR3 is 13 amino acids long. V shed 3 bases, J shed 6 bases, and the junction held 4 bases outside the gene matches.

To note about this clone: One junction end does not reproduce the germline sequence, and a read error may be involved. The chain is built from TRBV11-1 and TRBJ2-7; D is perhaps TRBD2 (5 bases). This CDR3 spans 11 amino acids. CDR1 and CDR2 (germline): SGHAT, FQDESV (reference sequence). CDR3 sequence: CASSLSRDLAF. Written as DNA, the CDR3 is TGTGCCAGCAGCCTAAGTCGGGATTTGGCCTTC.

This sequence joins TRBV18 and TRBJ2-7, with D perhaps matching TRBD1 (6 bases). The germline V and J ends were trimmed by 3 bases and 2 bases, with 14 bases remaining between them. Looked up from germline, CDR1 is KGHSH and CDR2 is LQKENI. The CDR3 consists of 15 residues. The CDR3 bases are TGTGCCAGCTCACCGGACTCCCAGGGGACCTACGAGCAGTACTTC. It codes for CASSPDSQGTYEQYF.

The gene calls are TRBV5-1 and TRBJ2-1, with D possibly TRBD2 on 6 matching bases. The CDR3 totals 12 residues. The V end was cut by 3 bases, the J end by 7 bases, with 8 bases between. Per germline, CDR1 SGHRS and CDR2 YFSETQ. The CDR3 DNA reads as TGCGCCAGCAGCTCCGGAGGGAATGAGCAGTTCTTC. Translating gives CASSSGGNEQFF.

The V and J genes are TRBV27 and TRBJ1-3, with 9 bases aligning to TRBD1. The J segment lost 8 bases and the V segment lost 6 bases, leaving 8 bases of the junction unmatched. There are 14 residues in the CDR3. Germline assignment: CDR1 MNHEY and CDR2 SMNVEV (reference sequence). CDR3 sequence: CASRQGQGLHTIYF. The CDR3 DNA follows: TGTGCCAGCAGGCAGGGACAGGGTTTGCACACCATATATTTT.

This clone was counted once. The V gene is TRBV24-1, the J gene TRBJ2-6; no clear D gene. Trimming removed 4 bases at V and 0 bases at J, with 9 bases between. Germline CDR1 reads KGHDR; CDR2 reads SFDVKD. The CDR3 is 16 amino acids. The CDR3 spells CATSDQTASGANVLTF. The CDR3 DNA is TGTGCCACCAGTGACCAAACAGCCTCTGGGGCCAACGTCCTGACTTTC.

The CDR3 loop is CASSLGLAGGSLDEQFF. The CDR3 nucleotides are TGTGCCAGTAGTCTGGGACTAGCGGGAGGGTCGTTGGATGAGCAGTTCTTC. V gene TRBV19 combines with J gene TRBJ2-1; TRBD2 agrees at 16 bases. Germline CDR1 is LNHDA and CDR2 is SQIVND (reference sequence). V gave up 5 bases and J gave up 8 bases; unmatched junction bases: 9. This CDR3 region has 17 residues. The full variable domain, rest sourced from reference TRBV19 and TRBJ2-1, is DGGITQSPKYLFRKEGQNVTLSCEQNLNHDAMYWYRQDPGQGLRLIYYSQIVNDFQKGDIAEGYSVSREKKESFPLTVTSAQKNPTAFYLCASSLGLAGGSLDEQFFGPGTRLTVL.

This clone turned up a few times. The V and J genes are TRBV9 and TRBJ1-3; perhaps TRBD1 as D (6 bases). Germline loops: CDR1 SGDLS, CDR2 YYNGEE. The V gene lost 3 bases and the J gene lost 6 bases, with 19 bases spanning the gap. The CDR3 has 16 residues. CDR3 in amino acids: CASSAGGGYLENTIYF. CDR3 sequence (DNA): TGTGCCAGCAGCGCGGGAGGGGGGTATCTGGAAAACACCATATATTTT.

This chain joins TRBV10-3 and TRBJ2-7; the match to TRBD2 covers 8 bases. The CDR3 has 21 amino acids. Germline V CDR1 and CDR2: ENHRY, SYGVKD. With V trimmed by 3 bases and J by 3 bases, 25 bases remained unmatched. CDR3 nucleotides: TGTGCCATCAGTGACGGCGTTGTAATCGGAGGCGGGAGGTTGGGGGGCTACGAGCAGTACTTC. Translating it yields CAISDGVVIGGGRLGGYEQYF.

The chain recombines TRBV6-5 with TRBJ1-2; D possibly corresponds to TRBD1 (5 bases). V lost 6 bases and J lost 5, with 13 bases in between. The CDR3 contains 13 residues. CDR1 and CDR2 from the germline V gene are MNHEY and SVGAGI. The CDR3 nucleotides are TGTGCCAGCAGAAGGCAGGGTGATTATGGCTACACCTTC. This sequence encodes CASRRQGDYGYTF.

The V and J genes are TRBV19 and TRBJ1-5; perhaps TRBD1 as D (5 bases). Trimming shortened V by 7 bases and J by 8 bases, and 18 bases separated the two germline ends. Germline CDR1 reads LNHDA; CDR2 reads SQIVND (reference sequence). The CDR3 totals 14 residues. In DNA form, the CDR3 reads TGTGCCAGTACTCCCGGACAAAGTGGTAAGCCCCAGCATTTT. Its protein product is CASTPGQSGKPQHF.

The rearrangement links TRBV5-6 to TRBJ2-1, with 9 bases aligning to TRBD1. J lost 5 bases, V lost 4 bases, and 7 bases had no gene match. The CDR3 has 15 amino acids. CDR1 is SGHDT and CDR2 is YYEEEE in the germline V gene. CDR3 bases: TGTGCCAGCAGCAGGGGACAGGGATCCCACAATGAGCAGTTCTTC. Translating it yields CASSRGQGSHNEQFF.

This clone was detected a few times. The chain couples TRBV7-9 to TRBJ1-2; the D gene is possibly TRBD1 (6 bases). The CDR3 spans 15 residues. Germline CDR1 SEHNR, CDR2 FQNEAQ (reference sequence). V was shortened by 3 bases and J by 4 bases, with 15 bases between the two germline ends. In DNA, the CDR3 is TGTGCCAGCAGCTTCCCCCTAACAGGGAGCTATGGCTACACCTTC. It translates to CASSFPLTGSYGYTF.

The chain is built from TRBV5-1 and TRBJ1-3; no definite D call. Deletions cut 4 bases from V and 0 bases from J, with 11 bases between. Germline lookup yields CDR1 SGHRS and CDR2 YFSETQ. There are 15 residues in the CDR3. The CDR3 bases are TGCGCCAGCAGCGCCAGCGGGAGCTCTGGAAACACCATATATTTT. It yields the protein CASSASGSSGNTIYF.

The chain employs TRBV6-1 and TRBJ2-7, with TRBD2 identical over 9 bases. Germline CDR1 and CDR2: MNHNS and SASEGT. This CDR3 comprises 17 residues. After removal of 4 bases from V and 2 bases from J, the junction contained 12 bases not matched to a gene. In DNA, the CDR3 is TGTGCCAGCAGTGGGGTAGCTAGCGGGAATAATCCCTACGAGCAGTACTTC. It translates to CASSGVASGNNPYEQYF.

The table lists this clone with a count of one. The chain carries TRBV30 and TRBJ2-3, with 12 nucleotides matching TRBD2. The CDR3 sequence is 17 residues long. CDR1 is GTSNPN, CDR2 SVGIG, per germline (reference sequence). The V and J ends lost 6 bases and 0 bases, in that order; junction bases with no gene match: 10. This CDR3 reads CACLPWTSGASTDTQYF. The DNA for the CDR3 is TGTGCCTGCCTACCTTGGACTAGCGGGGCTAGCACAGATACGCAGTATTTT.

The chain carries TRBV19 and TRBJ1-1; 8 bases line up with TRBD1. Germline V gives CDR1 LNHDA, CDR2 SQIVND (reference sequence). The CDR3 contains 16 residues. The V and J ends lost 3 bases and 0 bases, in that order; junction bases with no gene match: 6. The CDR3 DNA sequence: TGTGCCAGTAGTATCAGGACAGGGACCTTGAACACTGAAGCTTTCTTT. Translated: CASSIRTGTLNTEAFF.

The V gene is TRBV5-4, the J gene TRBJ2-2, with D perhaps TRBD1 (6 bases). V lost 0 bases, J lost 4 bases, and 13 bases lay in between. CDR1 and CDR2 from the germline V gene are SGHNT and YYREEE (reference sequence). The CDR3 spans 16 residues. The CDR3 region is CASSLGAARGTGELFF. The CDR3 coding sequence is TGTGCCAGCAGCTTGGGGGCGGCCAGGGGCACCGGGGAGCTGTTTTTT.

CDR3 residues: CASSPLLAGADTQYF. The CDR3 DNA sequence: TGTGCCAGCAGTCCCCTACTAGCAGGCGCAGATACGCAGTATTTT. The chain links TRBV2 to TRBJ2-3, with D possibly matching TRBD2 (6 bases). Germline lookup yields CDR1 SNHLY and CDR2 FYNNEI. The V end lost 5 bases, the J end lost 4 bases, and 16 bases lay between the germline ends. This CDR3 contains 15 residues.